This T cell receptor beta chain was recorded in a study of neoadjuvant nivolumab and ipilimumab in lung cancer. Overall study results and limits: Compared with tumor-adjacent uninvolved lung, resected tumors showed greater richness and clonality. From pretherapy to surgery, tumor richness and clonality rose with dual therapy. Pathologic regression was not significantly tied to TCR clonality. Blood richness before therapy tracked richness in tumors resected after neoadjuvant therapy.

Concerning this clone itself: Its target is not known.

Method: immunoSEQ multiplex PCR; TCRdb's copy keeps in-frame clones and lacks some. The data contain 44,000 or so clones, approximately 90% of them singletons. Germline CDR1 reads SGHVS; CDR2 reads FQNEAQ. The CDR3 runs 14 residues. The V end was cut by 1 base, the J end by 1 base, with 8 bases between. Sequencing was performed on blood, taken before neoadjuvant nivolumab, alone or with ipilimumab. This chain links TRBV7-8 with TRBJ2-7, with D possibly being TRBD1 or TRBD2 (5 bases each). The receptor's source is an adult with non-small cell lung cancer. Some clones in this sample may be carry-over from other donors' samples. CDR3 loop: CASSLEGSSYEQYF. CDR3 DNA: TGTGCCAGCAGCTTAGAGGGGAGTTCCTACGAGCAGTACTTC.